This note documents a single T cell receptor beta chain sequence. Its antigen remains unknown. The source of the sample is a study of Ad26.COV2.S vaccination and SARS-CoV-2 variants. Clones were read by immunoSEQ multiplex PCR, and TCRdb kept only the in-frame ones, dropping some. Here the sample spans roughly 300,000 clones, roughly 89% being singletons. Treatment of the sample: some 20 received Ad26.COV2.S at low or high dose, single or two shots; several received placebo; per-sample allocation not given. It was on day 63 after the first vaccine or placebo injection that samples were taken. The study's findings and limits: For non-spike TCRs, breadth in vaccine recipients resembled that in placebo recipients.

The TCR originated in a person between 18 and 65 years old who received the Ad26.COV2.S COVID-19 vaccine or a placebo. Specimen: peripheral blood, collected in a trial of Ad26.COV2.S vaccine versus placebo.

The CDR3 DNA reads TGTGCCAGCTCACCACCGGCAGGTTTGAGAGGTGGCTACACCTTC. It translates to CASSPPAGLRGGYTF. The chain employs TRBV18 and TRBJ1-2; the D is unclear. The germline CDR1 and CDR2 sequences are KGHSH and LQKENI. This CDR3 is built from 15 residues. The V end was cut by 0 bases, the J end by 7 bases, with 15 bases between. The variable domain in full, with the rest retrieved from reference TRBV18 and TRBJ1-2, is NAGVMQNPRHLVRRRGQEARLRCSPMKGHSHVYWYRQLPEEGLKFMVYLQKENIIDESGMPKERFSAEFPKEGPSILRIQQVVRGDSAAYFCASSPPAGLRGGYTFGSGTRLTVV.